The 6 T cell receptor beta chains below come from one sample, sequenced in a study of blood T cell repertoires in COVID-19. The repertoire was sequenced with immunoSEQ multiplex PCR; TCRdb's copy has only in-frame clones and lacks some. The table lists roughly 100,000 clones, roughly 80% of them singletons. Specimen: peripheral blood. The receptors were gathered from a man older than 75 with COVID-19, enrolled during active disease.

The chain uses TRBV15 and TRBJ1-5, with D perhaps matching TRBD1 (5 bases). The germline gives CDR1 LNHNV, CDR2 YYDKDF (reference sequence). The CDR3 runs to 16 residues. V was cut by 0 bases and J by 0 bases, with 9 bases left in between. The CDR3 sequence is CATSRDGGASNQPQHF. The CDR3 DNA follows: TGTGCCACCAGCAGAGATGGCGGGGCTAGCAATCAGCCCCAGCATTTT.

J is TRBJ2-5 and V is TRBV7-2; 14 bases are a match to TRBD2. The germline CDR1 and CDR2 sequences are SGHTA and FQGNSA. This CDR3 region has 17 residues. Unmatched junction bases numbered 10, after V lost 5 bases and J lost 5 bases. The CDR3 sequence is CASSLGTSGRTFETQYF. DNA for the CDR3: TGTGCCAGCAGCCTCGGGACTAGCGGGAGAACTTTTGAGACCCAGTACTTC.

The chain has TRBV7-6 and TRBJ1-2; D gene unclear. V lost 2 bases to trimming and J lost 5 bases, with 6 bases between them. The CDR3 sequence is 12 residues long. Per germline, CDR1 SGHVS and CDR2 FNYEAQ. CDR3 amino acids: CASSLRGYGYTF. CDR3 sequence (DNA): TGTGCCAGCAGCTTAAGAGGATATGGCTACACCTTC.

This chain uses TRBV6-5 with TRBJ2-7; possibly TRBD2 for D (6 bases). Trimming stripped 8 bases from V and 3 bases from J, with 11 bases between. CDR1 is MNHEY, CDR2 SVGAGI, per germline. The length of the CDR3 is 12 residues. The CDR3 DNA reads TGTGCCAGCGGGCGGGACTTCTACGAGCAGTACTTC. Translation gives CASGRDFYEQYF.

The J gene is TRBJ2-3, the V gene TRBV7-9; a possible D gene is TRBD1 (6 bases). V lost 2 bases and J lost 10, with 10 bases in between. CDR1 and CDR2 (germline): SEHNR, FQNEAQ (reference sequence). The CDR3 length is 12 residues. The CDR3 loop reads CASSLSGGAQYF. CDR3 coding DNA: TGTGCCAGCAGCTTATCTGGGGGCGCGCAGTATTTT.

The chain recombines TRBV18 with TRBJ1-5, with 9 bases identical to TRBD1. Per the germline V gene, CDR1 is KGHSH and CDR2 is LQKENI. V lost 4 bases and J lost 1; bases outside the gene matches: 5. The CDR3 runs to 16 residues. CDR3 in DNA: TGTGCCAGCTCACAATTCGGACAGGGGAGCAATCAGCCCCAGCATTTT. Translating gives CASSQFGQGSNQPQHF.